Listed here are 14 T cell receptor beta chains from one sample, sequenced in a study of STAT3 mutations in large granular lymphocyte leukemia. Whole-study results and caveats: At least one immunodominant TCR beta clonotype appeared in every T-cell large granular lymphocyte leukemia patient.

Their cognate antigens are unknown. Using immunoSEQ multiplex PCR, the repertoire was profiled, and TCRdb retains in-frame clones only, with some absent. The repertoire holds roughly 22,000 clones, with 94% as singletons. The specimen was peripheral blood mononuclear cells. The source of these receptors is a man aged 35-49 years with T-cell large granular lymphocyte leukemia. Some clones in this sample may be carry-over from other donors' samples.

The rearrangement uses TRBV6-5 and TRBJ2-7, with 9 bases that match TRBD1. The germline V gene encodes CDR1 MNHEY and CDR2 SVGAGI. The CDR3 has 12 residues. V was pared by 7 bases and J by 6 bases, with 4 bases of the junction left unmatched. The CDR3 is CASKRQGGEQYF. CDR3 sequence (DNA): TGTGCCAGCAAAAGACAGGGGGGCGAGCAGTACTTC.

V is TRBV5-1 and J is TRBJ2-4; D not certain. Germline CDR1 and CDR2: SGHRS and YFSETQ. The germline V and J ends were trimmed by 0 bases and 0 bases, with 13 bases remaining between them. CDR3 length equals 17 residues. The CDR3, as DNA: TGCGCCAGCAGCTTGGGCCCTCTTAGTTTAGCCAAAAACATTCAGTACTTC. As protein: CASSLGPLSLAKNIQYF.

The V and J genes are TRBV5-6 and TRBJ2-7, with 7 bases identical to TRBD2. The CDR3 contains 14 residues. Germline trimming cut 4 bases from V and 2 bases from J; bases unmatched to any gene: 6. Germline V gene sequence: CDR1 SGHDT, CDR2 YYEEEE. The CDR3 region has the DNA TGTGCCAGCAGCCCACTGGGGGGGGCCTACGAGCAGTACTTC. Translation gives CASSPLGGAYEQYF.

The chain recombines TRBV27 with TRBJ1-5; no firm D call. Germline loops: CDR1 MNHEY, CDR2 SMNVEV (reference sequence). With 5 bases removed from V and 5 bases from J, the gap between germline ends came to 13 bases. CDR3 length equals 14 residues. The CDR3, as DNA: TGTGCCAGCAGTCCCTACTCGCCGCATCAGCCCCAGCATTTT. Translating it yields CASSPYSPHQPQHF.

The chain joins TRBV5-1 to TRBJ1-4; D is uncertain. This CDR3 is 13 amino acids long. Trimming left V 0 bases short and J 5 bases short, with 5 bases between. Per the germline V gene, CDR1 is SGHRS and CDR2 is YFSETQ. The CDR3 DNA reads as TGCGCCAGCAGCTTGGCCGGGAATGAAAAACTGTTTTTT. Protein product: CASSLAGNEKLFF.

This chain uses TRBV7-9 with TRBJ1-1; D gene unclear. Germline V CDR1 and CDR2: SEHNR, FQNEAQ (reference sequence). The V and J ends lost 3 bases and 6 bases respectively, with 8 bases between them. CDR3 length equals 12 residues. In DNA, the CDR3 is TGTGCCAGCAGCTTCTCGCACCCTGAAGCTTTCTTT. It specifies CASSFSHPEAFF.

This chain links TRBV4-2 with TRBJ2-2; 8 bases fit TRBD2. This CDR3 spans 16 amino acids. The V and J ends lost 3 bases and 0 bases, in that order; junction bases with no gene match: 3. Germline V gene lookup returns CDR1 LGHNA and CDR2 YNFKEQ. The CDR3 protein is CASSHPGGPNTGELFF. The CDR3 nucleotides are TGTGCCAGCAGCCACCCGGGGGGGCCGAACACCGGGGAGCTGTTTTTT.

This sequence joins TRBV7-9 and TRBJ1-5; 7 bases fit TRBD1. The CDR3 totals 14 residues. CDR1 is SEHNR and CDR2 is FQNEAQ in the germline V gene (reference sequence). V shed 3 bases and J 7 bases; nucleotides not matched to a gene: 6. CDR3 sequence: CASSLGQGDQPQHF. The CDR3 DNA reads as TGTGCCAGCAGCTTGGGGCAGGGGGACCAGCCCCAGCATTTT. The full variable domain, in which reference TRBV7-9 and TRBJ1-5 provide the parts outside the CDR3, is DTGVSQNPRHKITKRGQNVTFRCDPISEHNRLYWYRQTLGQGPEFLTYFQNEAQLEKSRLLSDRFSAERPKGSFSTLEIQRTEQGDSAMYLCASSLGQGDQPQHFGDGTRLSIL.

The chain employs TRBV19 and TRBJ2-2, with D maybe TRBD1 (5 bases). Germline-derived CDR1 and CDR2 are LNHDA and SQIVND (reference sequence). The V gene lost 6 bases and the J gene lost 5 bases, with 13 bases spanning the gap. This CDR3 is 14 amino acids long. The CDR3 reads CASRSGSGTGELFF. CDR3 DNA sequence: TGTGCCAGTAGGTCAGGGTCCGGGACCGGGGAGCTGTTTTTT.

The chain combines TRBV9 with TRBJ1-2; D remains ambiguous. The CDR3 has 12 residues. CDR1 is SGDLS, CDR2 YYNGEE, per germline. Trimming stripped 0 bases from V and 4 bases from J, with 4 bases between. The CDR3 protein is CASSVDGYGYTF. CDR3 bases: TGTGCCAGCAGCGTAGACGGCTATGGCTACACCTTC.

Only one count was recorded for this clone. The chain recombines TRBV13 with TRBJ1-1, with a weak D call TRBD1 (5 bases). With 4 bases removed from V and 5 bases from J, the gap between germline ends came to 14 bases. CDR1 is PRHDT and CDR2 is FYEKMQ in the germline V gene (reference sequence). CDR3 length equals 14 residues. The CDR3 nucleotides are TGTGCCAGCAGCTCCGAAGGGGCGAGTACTGAAGCTTTCTTT. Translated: CASSSEGASTEAFF. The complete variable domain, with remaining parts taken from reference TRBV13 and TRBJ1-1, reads AAGVIQSPRHLIKEKRETATLKCYPIPRHDTVYWYQQGPGQDPQFLISFYEKMQSDKGSIPDRFSAQQFSDYHSELNMSSLELGDSALYFCASSSEGASTEAFFGQGTRLTVV.

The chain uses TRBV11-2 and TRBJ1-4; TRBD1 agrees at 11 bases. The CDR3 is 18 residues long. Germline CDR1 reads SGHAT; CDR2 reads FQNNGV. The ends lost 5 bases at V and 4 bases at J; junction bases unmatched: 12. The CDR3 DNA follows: TGTGCCAGCAGCCCCCGACCCGGGACAGGGGGGGTTAATGAAAAACTGTTTTTT. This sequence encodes CASSPRPGTGGVNEKLFF.

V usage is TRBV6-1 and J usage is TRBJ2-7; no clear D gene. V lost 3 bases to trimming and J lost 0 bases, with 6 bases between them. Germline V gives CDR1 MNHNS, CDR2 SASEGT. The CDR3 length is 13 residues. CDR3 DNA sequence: TGTGCCAGCAGTGATTCTCCCTCCTACGAGCAGTACTTC. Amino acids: CASSDSPSYEQYF.

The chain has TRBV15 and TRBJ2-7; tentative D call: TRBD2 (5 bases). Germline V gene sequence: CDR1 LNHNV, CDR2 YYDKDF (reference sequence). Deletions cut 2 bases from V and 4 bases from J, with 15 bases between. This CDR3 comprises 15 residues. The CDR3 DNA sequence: TGTGCCACCAGCAGAAGGACTGGAAACTCATACGAGCAGTACTTC. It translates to CATSRRTGNSYEQYF.